This section outlines one TCR beta chain sequence together with its context. This receptor's antigen is unknown. Base qualities are not at hand, and no much larger clone is one base apart. The study was a case-control design nested within a healthcare worker cohort in London, UK, with weekly nasopharyngeal swab PCR tests and blood sampling. Between 23 and 31 March 2020, the week of the UK lockdown, healthcare workers were enrolled and then followed up weekly for as long as 16 weeks. Libraries came from 5' RACE. The sequencer listed for this sample is NextSeq 500. The TCR library protocol attached unique molecular identifiers to individual cDNA molecules to correct for sequencing error and PCR bias. Both TCR alpha and beta chains were sequenced, and tight co-correlation was observed between alpha and beta sequence abundances in each sample. The original methods were these. Decombinator V4 was used to perform V gene, J gene and CDR3 annotation of TCR sequences. TCRs were defined as expanded if a significant change between any two time points was detected under a Poisson model with p below 0.0001. TCR abundances were normalised to the total number of TCRs sequenced per sample and were expressed as counts per million. TRAV1-2 paired with TRAJ12, TRAJ20 or TRAJ33 defined MAIT TCRs, while TRAV10 paired with TRAJ18 defined iNKT TCRs. VDJdb, accessed on 1 November 2021, was searched for TCRs annotated for CMV, EBV and SARS-CoV-2, and TCRs annotated for more than one antigen were excluded. The public reads were run again by TCRdb, first through fastp at Q25 and then through MiXCR, and only productive beta chains were kept. Identical CDR3 protein sequences are pooled into one entry, listed with their most common genes and DNA. TCRdb's processing, not the authors', yielded these V and J calls. The sample profile shows 70,000 to 90,000 distinct CDR3 sequences; about a sixth of them were found once. The ten largest make up approximately 12% of the sample.

V is cut by 8 bases and J by 9 bases, and the space between the germline ends is 20 bases. The germline V gene (reference sequence) sets CDR1 to MNHNY and CDR2 to SVGAGI. Taken from cysteine to phenylalanine, the CDR3 has 14 residues. Kept here is only the CDR3 DNA, which spans 42 bases and is read in frame from base 1. This entry belongs to a study of early T cells in non-severe SARS-CoV-2 infection (dated by TCRdb to the early 2020s). Turning to the overall study: TCR sequencing used bulk RNA from unsorted whole blood, so alpha and beta chains could not be paired.

The full study reports these points: VDJdb matching was skewed toward anti-spike CD8 responses, so virus-specific expansions were likely underestimated and private and CD4 specificities were missed.

Recombination connected TRBV6-6 to TRBJ2-1; the D call is possibly TRBD1 or TRBD2, each sharing 5 bases. Sequencing input: whole blood. This clonotype was sampled from an adult who was a healthcare worker with PCR-confirmed SARS-CoV-2 infection or an uninfected control (not recorded which). The CDR3 is CASGAGTRDTEQFF. The nucleotide sequence reads as follows: TGTGCCAGCGGCGCCGGGACCCGAGATACTGAGCAGTTCTTC.